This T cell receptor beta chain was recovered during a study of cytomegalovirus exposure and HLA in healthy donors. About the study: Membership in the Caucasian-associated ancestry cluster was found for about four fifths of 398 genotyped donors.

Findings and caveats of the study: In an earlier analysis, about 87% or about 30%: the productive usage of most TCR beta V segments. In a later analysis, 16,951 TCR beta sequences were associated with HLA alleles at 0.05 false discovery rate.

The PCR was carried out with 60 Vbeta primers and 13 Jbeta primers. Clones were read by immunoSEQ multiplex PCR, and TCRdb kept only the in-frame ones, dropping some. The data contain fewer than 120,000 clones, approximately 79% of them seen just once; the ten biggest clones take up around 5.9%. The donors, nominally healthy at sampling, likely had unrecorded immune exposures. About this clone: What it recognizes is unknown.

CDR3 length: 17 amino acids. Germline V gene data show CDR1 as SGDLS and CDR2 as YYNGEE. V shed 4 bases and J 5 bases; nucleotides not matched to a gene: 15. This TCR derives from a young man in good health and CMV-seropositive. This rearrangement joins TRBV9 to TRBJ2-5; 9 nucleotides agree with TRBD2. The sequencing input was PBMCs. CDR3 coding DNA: TGTGCCAGCAGCCCGAGGCCCGGGACTAGCTTTTTGGAGACCCAGTACTTC. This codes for CASSPRPGTSFLETQYF.